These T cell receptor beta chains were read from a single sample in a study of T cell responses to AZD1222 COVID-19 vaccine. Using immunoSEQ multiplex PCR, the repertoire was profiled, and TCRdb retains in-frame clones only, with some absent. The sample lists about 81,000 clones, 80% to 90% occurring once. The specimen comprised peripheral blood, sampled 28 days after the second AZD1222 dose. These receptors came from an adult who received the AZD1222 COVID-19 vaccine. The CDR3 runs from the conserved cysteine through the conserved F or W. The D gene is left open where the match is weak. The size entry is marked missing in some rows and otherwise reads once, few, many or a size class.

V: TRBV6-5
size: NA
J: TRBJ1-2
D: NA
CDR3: CASSYSTNYGYTF
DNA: TGTGCCAGCAGTTATTCGACGAACTATGGCTACACCTTC

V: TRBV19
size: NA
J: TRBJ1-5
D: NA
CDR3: CASRGIGTKDNQPQHF
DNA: TGTGCCAGTAGGGGGATTGGGACAAAGGACAATCAGCCCCAGCATTTT

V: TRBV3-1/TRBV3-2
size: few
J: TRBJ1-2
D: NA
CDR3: CASSQVGFYGYTF
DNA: TGTGCCAGCAGCCAAGTTGGCTTCTATGGCTACACCTTC

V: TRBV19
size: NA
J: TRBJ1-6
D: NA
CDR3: CASSISDNSPLHF
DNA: TGTGCCAGTAGTATCTCCGATAATTCACCCCTCCACTTT

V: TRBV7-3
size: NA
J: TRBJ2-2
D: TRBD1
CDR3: CASSDPGGAGTGELFF
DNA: TGTGCCAGCAGCGATCCAGGGGGCGCGGGCACCGGGGAGCTGTTTTTT

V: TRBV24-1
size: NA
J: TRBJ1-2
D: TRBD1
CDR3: CATTDREGSGYTF
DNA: TGTGCCACCACGGACAGGGAAGGGTCTGGCTACACCTTC

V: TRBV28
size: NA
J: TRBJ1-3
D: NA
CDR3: CASSFPTGGGNTIYF
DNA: TGTGCCAGCAGCTTTCCCACAGGCGGAGGAAACACCATATATTTT

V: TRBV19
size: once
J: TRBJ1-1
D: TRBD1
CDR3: CAYWDRDLNTEAFF
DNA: TGTGCCTATTGGGACAGGGATTTGAACACTGAAGCTTTCTTT

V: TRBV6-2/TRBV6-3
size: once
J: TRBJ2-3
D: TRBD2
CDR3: CASSYSGAGGPRDTQYF
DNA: TGTGCCAGCAGTTACTCGGGAGCGGGAGGGCCGCGAGATACGCAGTATTTT

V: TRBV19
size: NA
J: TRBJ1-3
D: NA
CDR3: CASSIKGYESGNTIYF
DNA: TGTGCCAGTAGTATAAAAGGGTATGAGTCTGGAAACACCATATATTTT

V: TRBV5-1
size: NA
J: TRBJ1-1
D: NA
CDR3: CASSSDNTEAFF
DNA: TGCGCCAGCAGCTCGGACAACACTGAAGCTTTCTTT

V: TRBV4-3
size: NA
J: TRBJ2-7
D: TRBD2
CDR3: CASSQGSGGSPYEQYF
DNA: TGCGCCAGCAGCCAAGGGTCGGGAGGGTCGCCCTACGAGCAGTACTTC

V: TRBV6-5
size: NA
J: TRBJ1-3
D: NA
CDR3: CASSYTDTGNTIYF
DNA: TGTGCCAGCAGTTACACAGATACTGGAAACACCATATATTTT

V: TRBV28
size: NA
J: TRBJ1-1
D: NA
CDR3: CASSLGTEAFF
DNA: TGTGCCAGCAGTTTAGGCACTGAAGCTTTCTTT

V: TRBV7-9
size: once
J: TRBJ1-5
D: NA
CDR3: CASSLGSGTQPQHF
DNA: TGTGCCAGCAGCTTAGGTTCGGGAACACAGCCCCAGCATTTT

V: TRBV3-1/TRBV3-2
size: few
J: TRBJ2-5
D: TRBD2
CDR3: CASSSTSGGAKETQYF
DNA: TGTGCCAGCAGCTCTACTAGCGGGGGGGCAAAAGAGACCCAGTACTTC

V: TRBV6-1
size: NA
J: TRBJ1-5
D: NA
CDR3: CASTPRVEVPQHF
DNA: TGTGCCAGCACCCCCCGGGTCGAGGTCCCCCAGCATTTT

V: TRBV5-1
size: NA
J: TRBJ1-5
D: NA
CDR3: CASSLDFPLQPQHF
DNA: TGCGCCAGCAGCTTGGATTTCCCCCTACAGCCCCAGCATTTT

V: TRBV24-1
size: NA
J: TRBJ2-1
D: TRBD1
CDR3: CATGIGTGIRNEQFF
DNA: TGTGCCACCGGTATCGGGACAGGGATAAGGAATGAGCAGTTCTTC

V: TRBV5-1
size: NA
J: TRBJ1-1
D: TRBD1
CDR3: CASSFSGTGTEAFF
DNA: TGCGCCAGCAGCTTTTCCGGGACAGGGACTGAAGCTTTCTTT

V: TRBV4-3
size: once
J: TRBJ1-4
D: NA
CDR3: CASSTGTANEKLFF
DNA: TGCGCCAGCAGCACAGGGACTGCTAATGAAAAACTGTTTTTT

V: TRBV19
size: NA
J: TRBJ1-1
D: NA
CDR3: CASSSGTRTEAFF
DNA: TGTGCCAGTAGTTCCGGGACTCGGACTGAAGCTTTCTTT

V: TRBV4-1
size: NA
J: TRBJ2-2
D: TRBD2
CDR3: CASSRGLAAGELFF
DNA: TGCGCCAGCAGCCGAGGACTAGCTGCCGGGGAGCTGTTTTTT

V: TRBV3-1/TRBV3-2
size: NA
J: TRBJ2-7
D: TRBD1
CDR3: CASSKHGGDRDGEQYF
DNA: TGTGCCAGCAGCAAACATGGGGGGGACAGGGATGGCGAGCAGTACTTC

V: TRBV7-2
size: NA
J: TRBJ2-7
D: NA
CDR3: CASSYWAGLKLREQYF
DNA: TGTGCCAGCAGCTACTGGGCGGGGTTAAAGTTGAGGGAGCAGTACTTC

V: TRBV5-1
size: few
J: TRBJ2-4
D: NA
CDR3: CASSLTWGGLAKNIQYF
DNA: TGCGCCAGCAGCTTGACTTGGGGGGGCCTAGCCAAAAACATTCAGTACTTC

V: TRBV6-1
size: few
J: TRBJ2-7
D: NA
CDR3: CASSDDGEQYF
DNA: TGTGCCAGCAGTGACGACGGCGAGCAGTACTTC